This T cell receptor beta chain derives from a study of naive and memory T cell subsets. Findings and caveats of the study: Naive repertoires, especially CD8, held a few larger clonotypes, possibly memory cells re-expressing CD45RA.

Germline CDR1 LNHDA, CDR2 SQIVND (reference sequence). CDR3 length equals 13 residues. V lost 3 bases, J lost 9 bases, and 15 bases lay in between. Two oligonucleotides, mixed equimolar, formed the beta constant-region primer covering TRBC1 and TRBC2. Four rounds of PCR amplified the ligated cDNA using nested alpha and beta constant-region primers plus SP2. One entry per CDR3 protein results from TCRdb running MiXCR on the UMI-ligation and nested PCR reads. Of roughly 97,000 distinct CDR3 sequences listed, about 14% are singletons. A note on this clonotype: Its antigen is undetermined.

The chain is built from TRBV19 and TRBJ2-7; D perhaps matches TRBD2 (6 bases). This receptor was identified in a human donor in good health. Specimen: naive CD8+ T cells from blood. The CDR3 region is CASSMGRETGQYF. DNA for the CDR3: TGTGCCAGTAGTATGGGACGGGAGACGGGGCAGTACTTC.